Detailed here is one T cell receptor (beta chain). Sequenced by immunoSEQ multiplex PCR; TCRdb stores in-frame clones only, minus some. Among over 70,000 clones, around 94% were seen once, and the ten largest hold around 0.86%. This entry comes from a study of T cell changes during pregnancy in multiple sclerosis. The CDR3 runs to 16 residues. V lost 4 bases to trimming and J lost 2 bases; unmatched junction nucleotides: 7. CDR1 is LGHNA and CDR2 is YSLEER in the germline V gene. The specimen comprised peripheral blood, sampled in the third trimester of pregnancy. This clonotype was obtained from a female donor with multiple sclerosis, enrolled in a pregnancy study. The chain recombines TRBV4-3 with TRBJ2-7; 11 nucleotides agree with TRBD1. The CDR3 protein is CASSLSVGQGAYEQYF. DNA of the CDR3: TGCGCCAGCAGCCTTAGCGTGGGACAGGGGGCCTACGAGCAGTACTTC.